This TCR beta chain was observed in a study of Graves' ophthalmopathy and Graves' hyperthyroidism (dated by TCRdb to 2016 to 2019). In terms of the full investigation: Peripheral blood was collected at initial diagnosis, before any treatment. TCR beta repertoire signatures were used to distinguish Graves' ophthalmopathy from Graves' hyperthyroidism and to predict progression to ophthalmopathy. In total, approximately 130 blood samples were TCR-sequenced: around 42 ophthalmopathy, approximately 80 hyperthyroidism and some 17 hyperthyroidism-to-ophthalmopathy patients. Once sampling was done, hyperthyroidism patients were given methimazole at a starting dose of 30 mg daily, while ophthalmopathy patients were given high-dose intravenous methylprednisolone. To explore V-J signatures that separate ophthalmopathy from hyperthyroidism, a discovery set of about a hundred patients was enrolled, consisting of fewer than 45 with ophthalmopathy and some 56 with stable hyperthyroidism. In six hyperthyroidism patients, T-cell repertoires of thyroid tissue and blood were compared. The 100 or so discovery patients were randomly divided into training and test sets at a 7:3 ratio. The independent validation cohort included some 19 hyperthyroidism patients plus 17 patients who later progressed from hyperthyroidism to ophthalmopathy.

With regard to this clonotype: Its antigen is unknown. No much larger clone exists at a distance of one base, and base qualities are not known.

TCR beta CDR3 regions were amplified from RNA transcripts for repertoire sequencing. The first round was an RT-PCR using HTBI primers with the Qiagen OneStep RT-PCR kit, and this first round was followed by a second-round multiplex PCR, then size selection and purification. Libraries were sequenced paired-end with 100 bp reads on an Illumina HiSeq2000. The source study handled its data this way. Reads were processed with SOAPnuke, discarding reads with adapters, uncalled bases, mean Phred below 15, or no exact constant-primer or identifier match. COPE v1.2.5 was used to merge the high-quality paired reads. Clonotypes were defined as unique nucleotide sequences and were aligned to IMGT TRB V, D and J references using MiTCR v1.1. Only V-J combinations with frequency above 0.0001 were analysed, covering around 99% of repertoires. For each V-J combination, a TCR clonal expansion and chaos score was defined as F50 clonal expansion divided by the chaos observed in the TCRdist matrix. Features were reduced by Welch's t-statistics and random forest to about a dozen V-J combinations, which fed a naive Bayes classifier. The Morisita-Horn index was used to measure how similar the thyroid and blood repertoires were. The public reads were reprocessed in TCRdb via fastp at Q25 and MiXCR, keeping in-frame beta chains. Every distinct CDR3 protein forms one entry, paired with its most common genes and DNA. These V and J calls originate from TCRdb's pipeline instead of the authors' own analysis. This sample has about 380,000 distinct CDR3 sequences in its table, and over 15% of those were observed once. The top ten clonotypes cover approximately 7% of the sample.

Hyperthyroidism was defined as stable when no progression to ophthalmopathy occurred within 18 months of follow-up. The hyperthyroidism patients were 18 to 65 years old and newly diagnosed, with a disease duration of less than 2 months. Patients with other autoimmune diseases, uncontrolled infections, pregnancy or lactation were excluded from the study. Clinical symptoms, serum thyroxine, TRAb, thyroid ultrasound and orbital computed tomography were used for diagnosis. PBMCs were isolated from 10 ml of fresh peripheral blood by Ficoll-Paque density gradient centrifugation. Trizol reagent was used to extract the total RNA, and its quality was then checked on an Agilent 2100 Bioanalyzer. Paper-wide results and their limitations: Among expanded thyroid clonotypes with frequency above 0.001, most also showed up in blood, which suggests that blood repertoires may reflect the thyroid immune response. In validation, the model predicted ophthalmopathy progression with more than 70% sensitivity and roughly 78% specificity; more than ten predicted patients were CT-confirmed with GO in a median of about 7.1 months. Sample size was not predetermined statistically, and investigators were not blinded to group allocation. Ophthalmopathy was separated from stable hyperthyroidism by the 13-signature model with just under 90% sensitivity and around 81% specificity in cross-validation and with 80%/75% in the test set.

Inclusive of the bounding cysteine and phenylalanine, the CDR3 is 15 residues long. Of the read, only the CDR3 DNA is kept; its 45 bases are in frame from base 1. Looking up the germline V gene yields CDR1 SGDLS and CDR2 YYNGEE. The trim is 2 bases for V and 9 bases for J, with a gap of 15 bases between the germline ends. The V and J segments used are TRBV9 and TRBJ1-6; possibly the D gene is TRBD1, per 5 matching bases. Material for sequencing was peripheral blood. The origin of this receptor is a woman between 18 and 29 years old with stable Graves' hyperthyroidism. Donor details come from another sample of the same person, matched by shared clones. This receptor has the CDR3 CASSVSWGGSSPLHF. The DNA sequence is as follows: TGTGCCAGCAGCGTCAGTTGGGGGGGTTCTTCACCCCTCCACTTT.